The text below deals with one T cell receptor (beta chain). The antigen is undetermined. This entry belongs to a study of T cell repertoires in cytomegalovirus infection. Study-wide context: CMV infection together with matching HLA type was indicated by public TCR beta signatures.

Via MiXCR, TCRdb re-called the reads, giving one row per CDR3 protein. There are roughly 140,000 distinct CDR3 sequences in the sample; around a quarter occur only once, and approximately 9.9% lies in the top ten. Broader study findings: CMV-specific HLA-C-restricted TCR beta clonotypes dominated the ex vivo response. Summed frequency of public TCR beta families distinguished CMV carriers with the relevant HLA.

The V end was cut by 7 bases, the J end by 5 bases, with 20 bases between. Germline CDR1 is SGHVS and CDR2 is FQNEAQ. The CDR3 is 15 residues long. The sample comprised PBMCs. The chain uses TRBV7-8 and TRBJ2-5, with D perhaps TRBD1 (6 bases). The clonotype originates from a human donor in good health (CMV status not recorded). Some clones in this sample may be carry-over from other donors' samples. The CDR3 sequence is CASIRTTGRAETQYF. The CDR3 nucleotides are TGTGCCAGCATCCGCACTACAGGGAGAGCGGAGACCCAGTACTTC.